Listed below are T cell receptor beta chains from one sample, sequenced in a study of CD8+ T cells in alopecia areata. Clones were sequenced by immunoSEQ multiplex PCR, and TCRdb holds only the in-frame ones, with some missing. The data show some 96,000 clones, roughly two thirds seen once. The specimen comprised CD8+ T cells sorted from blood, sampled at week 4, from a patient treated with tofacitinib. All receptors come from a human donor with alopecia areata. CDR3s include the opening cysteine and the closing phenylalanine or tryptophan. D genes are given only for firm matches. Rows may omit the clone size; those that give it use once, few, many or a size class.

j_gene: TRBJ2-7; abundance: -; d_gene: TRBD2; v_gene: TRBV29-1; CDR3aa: CSVEGTSDLSYEQYF; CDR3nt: TGCAGCGTTGAAGGGACTAGCGACCTGTCCTACGAGCAGTACTTC
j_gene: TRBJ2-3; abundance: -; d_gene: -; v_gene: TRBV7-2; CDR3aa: CASSLVAGITDTQYF; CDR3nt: TGTGCCAGCAGCTTAGTGGCGGGGATCACAGATACGCAGTATTTT
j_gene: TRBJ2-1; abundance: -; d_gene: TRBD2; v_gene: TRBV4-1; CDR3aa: CASSQVGTSGRDEQFF; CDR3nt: TGCGCCAGCAGCCAAGTAGGGACTAGCGGGAGGGATGAGCAGTTCTTC
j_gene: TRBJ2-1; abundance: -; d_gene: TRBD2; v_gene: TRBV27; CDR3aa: CASSSGLALNEQFF; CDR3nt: TGTGCCAGCAGTTCAGGACTAGCGCTCAATGAGCAGTTCTTC
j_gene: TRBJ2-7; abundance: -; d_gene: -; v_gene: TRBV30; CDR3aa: CAWTYLGYEQYF; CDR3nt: TGTGCCTGGACCTACCTCGGCTACGAGCAGTACTTC
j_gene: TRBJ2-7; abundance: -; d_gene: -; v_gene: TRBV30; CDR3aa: CAWSVLGHGTIRSSYEQYF; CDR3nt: TGTGCCTGGAGTGTACTGGGACACGGGACTATAAGGAGCTCCTACGAGCAGTACTTC
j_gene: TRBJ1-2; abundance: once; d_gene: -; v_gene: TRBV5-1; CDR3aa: CASSSGPAYYGYTF; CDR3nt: TGCGCCAGCAGCAGCGGCCCAGCTTACTATGGCTACACCTTC
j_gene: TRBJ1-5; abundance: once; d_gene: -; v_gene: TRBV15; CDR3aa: CATSRDAGFNQPQHF; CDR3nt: TGTGCCACCAGCAGAGATGCCGGTTTCAATCAGCCCCAGCATTTT
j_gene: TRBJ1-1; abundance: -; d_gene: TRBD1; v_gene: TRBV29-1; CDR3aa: CSVEEGGTGVFPEAFF; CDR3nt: TGCAGCGTTGAAGAGGGAGGTACAGGGGTTTTTCCTGAAGCTTTCTTT
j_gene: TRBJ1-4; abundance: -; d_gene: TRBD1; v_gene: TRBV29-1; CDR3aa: CSVEVDRGRPEDEKLFF; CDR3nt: TGCAGCGTTGAAGTAGACAGGGGGCGTCCGGAGGATGAAAAACTGTTTTTT
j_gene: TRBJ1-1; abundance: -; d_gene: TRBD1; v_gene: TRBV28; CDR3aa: CASSDRATEAFF; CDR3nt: TGTGCCAGCAGTGACAGGGCCACTGAAGCTTTCTTT
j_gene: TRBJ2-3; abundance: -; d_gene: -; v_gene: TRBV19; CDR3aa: CASRMGQDTQYF; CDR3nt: TGTGCCAGTAGAATGGGGCAAGATACGCAGTATTTT
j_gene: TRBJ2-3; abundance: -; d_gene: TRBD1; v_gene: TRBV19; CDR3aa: CASSPLKRTGDTDTQYF; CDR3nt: TGTGCCAGTAGCCCCTTGAAACGGACAGGGGATACAGATACGCAGTATTTT
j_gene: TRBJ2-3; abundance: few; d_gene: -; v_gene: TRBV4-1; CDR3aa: CASSLFEDATTDTQYF; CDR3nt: TGCGCCAGCAGCTTATTTGAAGACGCCACCACAGATACGCAGTATTTT
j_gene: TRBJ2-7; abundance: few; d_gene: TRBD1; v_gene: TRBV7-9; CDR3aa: CASSSTGATSYEQYF; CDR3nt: TGTGCCAGCAGCTCGACAGGGGCGACCTCCTACGAGCAGTACTTC
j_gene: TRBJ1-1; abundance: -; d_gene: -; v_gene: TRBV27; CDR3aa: CASSLYGGMNTEAFF; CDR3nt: TGTGCCAGCAGTTTATATGGGGGAATGAACACTGAAGCTTTCTTT
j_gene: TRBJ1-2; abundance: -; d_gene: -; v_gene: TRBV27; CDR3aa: CASSPAVQGGGYTF; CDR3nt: TGTGCCAGCAGTCCAGCCGTCCAGGGAGGAGGCTACACCTTC
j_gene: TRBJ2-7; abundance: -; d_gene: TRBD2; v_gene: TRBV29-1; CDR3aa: CSVEGASGRSEQYF; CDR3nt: TGCAGCGTTGAAGGGGCTAGCGGGAGAAGCGAGCAGTACTTC
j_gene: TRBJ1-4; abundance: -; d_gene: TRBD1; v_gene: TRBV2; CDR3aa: CASSEPPGRGAEKLFF; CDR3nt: TGTGCCAGCAGTGAACCCCCAGGCAGGGGGGCTGAAAAACTGTTTTTT
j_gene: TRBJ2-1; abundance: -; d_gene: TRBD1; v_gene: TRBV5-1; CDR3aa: CASSLGQGSDEQFF; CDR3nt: TGCGCCAGCAGCCTCGGACAGGGGAGCGATGAGCAGTTCTTC
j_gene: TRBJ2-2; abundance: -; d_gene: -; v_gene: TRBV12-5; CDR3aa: CASGWGTGELFF; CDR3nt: TGTGCTAGTGGTTGGGGGACCGGGGAGCTGTTTTTT
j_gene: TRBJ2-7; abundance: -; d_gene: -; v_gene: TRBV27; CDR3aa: CASSLSFGGSYEQYF; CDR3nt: TGTGCCAGCAGTTTGAGTTTCGGGGGCTCCTACGAGCAGTACTTC
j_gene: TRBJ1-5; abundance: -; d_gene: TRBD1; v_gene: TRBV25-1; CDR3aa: CASSEGTASNQPQHF; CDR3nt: TGTGCCAGCAGTGAAGGGACAGCTAGCAATCAGCCCCAGCATTTT
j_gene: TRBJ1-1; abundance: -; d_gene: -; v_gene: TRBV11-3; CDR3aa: CASSSHGTEAFF; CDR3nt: TGTGCCAGCAGCTCCCATGGCACTGAAGCTTTCTTT
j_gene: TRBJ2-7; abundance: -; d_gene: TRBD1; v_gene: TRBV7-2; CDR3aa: CASSLGQGQHEQYF; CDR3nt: TGTGCCAGCAGCTTAGGACAGGGTCAACACGAGCAGTACTTC
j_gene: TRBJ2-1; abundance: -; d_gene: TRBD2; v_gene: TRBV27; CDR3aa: CASSLLAGVSNEQFF; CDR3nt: TGTGCCAGCAGTTTACTAGCGGGAGTATCCAATGAGCAGTTCTTC
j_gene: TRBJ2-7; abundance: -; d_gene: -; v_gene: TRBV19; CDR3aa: CASSMADSYEQYF; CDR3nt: TGTGCCAGTAGTATGGCGGACAGCTACGAGCAGTACTTC
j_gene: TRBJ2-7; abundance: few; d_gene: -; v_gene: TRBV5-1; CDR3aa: CASSLTGYEQYF; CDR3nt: TGCGCCAGCAGCTTGACGGGCTACGAGCAGTACTTC
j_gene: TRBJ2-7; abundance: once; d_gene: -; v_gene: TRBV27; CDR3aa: CASSFSGANEQYF; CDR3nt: TGTGCCAGCAGTTTTTCAGGGGCCAACGAGCAGTACTTC
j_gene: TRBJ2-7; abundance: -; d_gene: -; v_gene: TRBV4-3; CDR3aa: CASSQASDGGEQYF; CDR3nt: TGCGCCAGCAGCCAAGCTTCAGATGGGGGCGAGCAGTACTTC
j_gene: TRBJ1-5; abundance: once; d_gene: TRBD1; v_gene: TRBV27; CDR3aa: CASSSDRDNQPQHF; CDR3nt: TGTGCCAGCAGCTCGGACAGGGACAATCAGCCCCAGCATTTT
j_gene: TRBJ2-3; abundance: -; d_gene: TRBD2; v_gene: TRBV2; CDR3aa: CASSPSGGSTDTQYF; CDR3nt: TGTGCCAGCAGCCCTTCGGGGGGAAGCACAGATACGCAGTATTTT
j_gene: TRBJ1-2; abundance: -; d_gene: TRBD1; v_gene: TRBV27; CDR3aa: CASSGTGGLNYGYTF; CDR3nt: TGTGCCAGCAGTGGGACAGGGGGACTAAACTATGGCTACACCTTC
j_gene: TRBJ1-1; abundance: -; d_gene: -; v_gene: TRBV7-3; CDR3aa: CASSLGGTSEAFF; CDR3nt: TGTGCCAGCAGCCTCGGGGGCACCAGTGAAGCTTTCTTT
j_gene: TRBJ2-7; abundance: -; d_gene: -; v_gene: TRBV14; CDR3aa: CASSQVAHEQYF; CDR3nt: TGTGCCAGCAGCCAAGTCGCCCACGAGCAGTACTTC
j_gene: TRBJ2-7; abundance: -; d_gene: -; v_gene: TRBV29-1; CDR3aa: CSVEDGFSEGYEQYF; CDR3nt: TGCAGCGTTGAAGATGGGTTTTCAGAAGGGTACGAGCAGTACTTC
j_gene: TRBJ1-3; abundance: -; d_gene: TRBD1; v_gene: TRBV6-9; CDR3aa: CASSDRGPSGNTIYF; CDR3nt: TGTGCCAGCAGCGACAGGGGGCCCTCTGGAAACACCATATATTTT
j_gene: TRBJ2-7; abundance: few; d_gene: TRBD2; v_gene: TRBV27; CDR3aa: CASSLSPSGTYEQYF; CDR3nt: TGTGCCAGCAGTTTATCACCTAGCGGGACCTACGAGCAGTACTTC
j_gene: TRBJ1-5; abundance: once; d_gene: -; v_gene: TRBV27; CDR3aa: CASSSSGGGGNQPQHF; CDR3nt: TGTGCCAGCAGTTCGTCGGGGGGGGGCGGGAATCAGCCCCAGCATTTT
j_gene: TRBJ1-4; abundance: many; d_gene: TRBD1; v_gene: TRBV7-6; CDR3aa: CASSNRGPLEKLFF; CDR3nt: TGTGCCAGCAGCAACAGGGGGCCACTTGAAAAACTGTTTTTT
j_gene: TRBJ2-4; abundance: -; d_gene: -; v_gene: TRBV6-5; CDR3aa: CASRGLAKNIQYF; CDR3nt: TGTGCCAGCAGGGGTCTAGCCAAAAACATTCAGTACTTC
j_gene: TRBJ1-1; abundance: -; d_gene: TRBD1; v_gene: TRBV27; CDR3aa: CASSPTGRNTEAFF; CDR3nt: TGTGCCAGCAGTCCGACAGGGCGGAACACTGAAGCTTTCTTT
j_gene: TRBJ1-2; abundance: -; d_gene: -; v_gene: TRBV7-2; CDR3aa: CASSLGLGSAYGYTF; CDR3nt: TGTGCCAGCAGCTTAGGGTTAGGGTCCGCATATGGCTACACCTTC
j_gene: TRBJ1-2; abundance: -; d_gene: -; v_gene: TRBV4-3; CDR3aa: CASSQDEWAGWANYGYTF; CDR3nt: TGCGCCAGCAGCCAAGACGAATGGGCAGGGTGGGCTAACTATGGCTACACCTTC
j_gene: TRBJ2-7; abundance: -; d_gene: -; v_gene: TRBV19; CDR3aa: CASSIDGTYEQYF; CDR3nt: TGTGCCAGTAGTATAGATGGGACGTACGAGCAGTACTTC
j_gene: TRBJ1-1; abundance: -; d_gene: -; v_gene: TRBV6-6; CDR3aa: CASSPIQAGVTTEAFF; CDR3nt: TGTGCCAGCAGTCCAATACAGGCAGGGGTTACCACTGAAGCTTTCTTT
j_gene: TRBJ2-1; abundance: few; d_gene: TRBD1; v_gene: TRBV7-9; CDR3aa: CASSPRTGGSGNEQFF; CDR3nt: TGTGCCAGCAGCCCTCGGACAGGGGGCTCGGGCAATGAGCAGTTCTTC
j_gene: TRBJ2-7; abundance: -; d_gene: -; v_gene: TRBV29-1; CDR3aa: CSVVQYTGISYEQYF; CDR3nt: TGCAGCGTTGTTCAGTATACAGGGATTAGCTACGAGCAGTACTTC
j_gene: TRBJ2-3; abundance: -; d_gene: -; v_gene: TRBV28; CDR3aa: CASSFLSGTDTQYF; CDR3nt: TGTGCCAGCAGTTTTCTCAGCGGCACAGATACGCAGTATTTT